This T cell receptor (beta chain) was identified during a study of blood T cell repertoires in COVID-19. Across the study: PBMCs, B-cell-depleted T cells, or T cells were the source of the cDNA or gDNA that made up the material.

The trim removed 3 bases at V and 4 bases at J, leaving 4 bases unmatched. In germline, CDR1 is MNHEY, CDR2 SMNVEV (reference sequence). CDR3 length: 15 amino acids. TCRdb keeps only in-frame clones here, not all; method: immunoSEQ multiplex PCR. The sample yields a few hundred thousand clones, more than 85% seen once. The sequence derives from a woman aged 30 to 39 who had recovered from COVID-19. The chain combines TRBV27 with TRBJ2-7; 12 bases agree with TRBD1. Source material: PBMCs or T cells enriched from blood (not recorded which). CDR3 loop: CASSLRDRGLYEQYF. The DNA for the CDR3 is TGTGCCAGCAGTTTGAGGGACAGGGGGCTGTACGAGCAGTACTTC.